A single sample gave rise to the 6 T cell receptor beta chains below, sequenced in a study of blood T cell repertoires in COVID-19. Data came from immunoSEQ multiplex PCR; TCRdb stores just in-frame clones and leaves some out. This sample has some 190,000 clones, with roughly 86% found just once. Sequencing input: peripheral blood. These receptors all stem from a man between 18 and 35 years old with active or convalescent COVID-19.

This rearrangement joins TRBV14 to TRBJ2-3; D remains ambiguous. There are 14 residues in the CDR3. CDR1 is SGHDN, CDR2 FVKESK, per germline. Trimming stripped 1 base from V and 6 bases from J, with 11 bases between. CDR3 region: CASSQAGGWDTQYF. The CDR3 coding sequence is TGTGCCAGCAGCCAAGCTGGCGGTTGGGATACGCAGTATTTT.

In DNA form, the CDR3 reads TGTGCCAGCAGCCGCTACGGTTCCACTGAAGCTTTCTTT. Amino acids: CASSRYGSTEAFF. J is TRBJ1-1 and V is TRBV7-8; D is unresolved. Germline V gene lookup returns CDR1 SGHVS and CDR2 FQNEAQ. CDR3 length: 13 residues. The V end was cut by 5 bases, the J end by 4 bases, with 11 bases between.

The chain combines TRBV11-3 with TRBJ2-2; D gene uncertain. The germline CDR1 and CDR2 sequences are SGHNT and YENEEA. The CDR3 spans 14 residues. The V gene lost 6 bases and the J gene lost 0 bases, with 8 bases spanning the gap. In nucleotides, the CDR3 is TGTGCCAGCAGTAAATCAGCGAACACCGGGGAGCTGTTTTTT. It specifies CASSKSANTGELFF. Looking up the rest from reference TRBV11-3 and TRBJ2-2 gives the full variable domain: EAGVVQSPRYKIIEKKQPVAFWCNPISGHNTLYWYLQNLGQGPELLIRYENEEAVDDSQLPKDRFSAERLKGVDSTLKIQPAELGDSAVYLCASSKSANTGELFFGEGSRLTVL.

The rearrangement uses TRBV7-9 and TRBJ1-3, with 11 nucleotides matching TRBD1. Germline trimming cut 5 bases from V and 9 bases from J; bases unmatched to any gene: 3. Germline V gene data show CDR1 as SEHNR and CDR2 as FQNEAQ (reference sequence). The CDR3 runs 13 residues. The CDR3 region is CASSVDRGPTIYF. Here the CDR3 DNA reads TGTGCCAGCAGCGTGGACAGGGGGCCCACCATATATTTT.

J is TRBJ1-2 and V is TRBV27; D unclear. The germline CDR1 and CDR2 sequences are MNHEY and SMNVEV (reference sequence). CDR3 length: 14 residues. V was clipped by 6 bases and J by 2 bases, with 13 bases between them. Here the CDR3 DNA reads TGTGCCAGCAGCAAAGGCAGAGGGAACTATGGCTACACCTTC. Translated: CASSKGRGNYGYTF.

The chain carries TRBV2 and TRBJ1-1; tentative D call: TRBD1 (5 bases). The CDR3 extends over 11 amino acids. Deletions cut 5 bases from V and 7 bases from J, with 8 bases between. The germline CDR1 and CDR2 sequences are SNHLY and FYNNEI. The DNA of the CDR3 is TGTGCCAGCAGTCCCAGGGTTGAAGCTTTCTTT. Amino acid sequence: CASSPRVEAFF.